One sample yielded the 26 T cell receptor beta chains listed below, sequenced in a study of T cell repertoires in cytomegalovirus infection. One entry per CDR3 protein, called by TCRdb with MiXCR from the reads. The sample includes approximately 180,000 distinct CDR3 sequences, less than 9.5% seen only once; the top ten take roughly 5%. Sequences were obtained from PBMCs. The receptor source for this set is a human donor in good health (CMV status not recorded). Some clones in this sample may be carry-over from other donors' samples.

This clonotype was detected many times. This chain joins TRBV7-2 and TRBJ2-1; the match to TRBD2 covers 11 bases. Germline values: CDR1 SGHTA, CDR2 FQGNSA. The CDR3 sequence is 16 residues long. The V segment lost 4 bases and the J segment 9 bases; nucleotides outside the gene matches: 11. The CDR3 nucleotides read TGTGCCAGCAGCTCCCGGGGTAGCGGGGGGGCCGTTGAGCAGTTCTTC. Encoded protein: CASSSRGSGGAVEQFF.

V gene TRBV28 combines with J gene TRBJ1-4, with a tentative D call TRBD1 (6 bases). The CDR3 is 14 residues long. CDR1 MDHEN and CDR2 SYDVKM come from the germline V gene. V lost 7 bases to trimming and J lost 7 bases, with 16 bases between them. This CDR3 is CASTKQGTGEKLFF. CDR3 DNA sequence: TGTGCCAGCACCAAACAGGGCACAGGTGAAAAACTGTTTTTT.

The genes are TRBV7-3 and TRBJ2-7, with 7 bases that match TRBD1. Germline assignment: CDR1 SGHTA and CDR2 FQGTGA. The CDR3 is 12 amino acids. V lost 2 bases to trimming and J lost 7 bases; unmatched junction nucleotides: 2. Here the CDR3 DNA reads TGTGCCAGCAGCTTAGGGGACAGAGAGCAGTACTTC. The encoded protein is CASSLGDREQYF.

In its sample, this clonotype was seen many times. The chain employs TRBV4-3 and TRBJ2-1; D remains ambiguous. V was trimmed by 0 bases and J by 3 bases, leaving 15 bases between them. This CDR3 is 17 amino acids long. Germline V gives CDR1 LGHNA, CDR2 YSLEER. The CDR3 DNA reads TGCGCCAGCAGCCAAGATGTCGAGGTCTACAACTACAATGAGCAGTTCTTC. This gives the protein CASSQDVEVYNYNEQFF.

This clonotype turned up a few times. This chain uses TRBV2 with TRBJ1-1; D perhaps matches TRBD1 (6 bases). This CDR3 contains 14 residues. Germline assignment: CDR1 SNHLY and CDR2 FYNNEI. The V end was cut by 7 bases, the J end by 0 bases, with 12 bases between. The CDR3: CASTGHSLNTEAFF. The CDR3 coding sequence is TGTGCCAGCACGGGACACTCTTTGAACACTGAAGCTTTCTTT.

In this sample, this clonotype turned up many times. The chain couples TRBV5-5 to TRBJ1-5; 9 bases match TRBD1. Germline assignment: CDR1 SGHKS and CDR2 YYEKEE (reference sequence). J was trimmed by 6 bases and V by 4 bases; bases with no gene match: 8. This CDR3 is 15 amino acids long. Here the CDR3 DNA reads TGTGCCAGCAGCGCCAGACAGGGGGATCCTCAGCCCCAGCATTTT. This codes for CASSARQGDPQPQHF.

This clonotype has only a few counts. The chain employs TRBV5-1 and TRBJ2-5; D uncertain. The CDR3 length is 16 residues. Germline V gene lookup returns CDR1 SGHRS and CDR2 YFSETQ. Trimming removed 0 bases at V and 5 bases at J, with 17 bases between. The CDR3 coding sequence is TGCGCCAGCAGCTTGGATTTACCCTGGGGTTGGGAGACCCAGTACTTC. Translated: CASSLDLPWGWETQYF.

This clonotype appeared many times. The chain carries TRBV7-2 and TRBJ1-1, with a weak D call TRBD1 (6 bases). Germline V CDR1 and CDR2: SGHTA, FQGNSA. V dropped 4 bases and J dropped 0 bases, with 12 bases sitting between them. CDR3 length equals 15 residues. CDR3 sequence: CASSSITGMNTEAFF. The CDR3 DNA reads TGTGCCAGCAGCTCAATTACAGGGATGAACACTGAAGCTTTCTTT.

This clonotype was observed at least ten times. V gene TRBV3-1 combines with J gene TRBJ1-1; TRBD1 is a possible D gene (6 bases). Germline-derived CDR1 and CDR2 are LGHDT and YNNKEL (reference sequence). The CDR3 has 14 residues. V lost 1 base and J lost 6, with 12 bases in between. CDR3 amino acids: CASSQATGTSEAFF. The CDR3 DNA sequence: TGTGCCAGCAGCCAAGCGACAGGTACCTCTGAAGCTTTCTTT.

The V gene is TRBV20-1, the J gene TRBJ1-1, with D tentatively TRBD1 (5 bases). V was cut by 3 bases and J by 0 bases, with 17 bases left in between. In germline, CDR1 is DFQATT, CDR2 SNEGSKA (reference sequence). The CDR3 has 16 residues. The CDR3 loop is CSARHNRGFMNTEAFF. Here the CDR3 DNA reads TGCAGTGCTAGGCATAATCGGGGGTTTATGAACACTGAAGCTTTCTTT.

This clonotype was observed once. An end of the junction differs from the germline gene, which may be a read error. The chain uses TRBV7-2 and TRBJ1-2; no clear D. The germline CDR1 and CDR2 sequences are SGHTA and FQGNSA. The CDR3 has 14 residues. The CDR3 region is CASSLGSNNYSYTF. In nucleotides, the CDR3 is TGTGCCAGCAGCCTCGGATCGAATAACTATAGCTACACCTTC.

The rearrangement joins TRBV28 to TRBJ1-1, with D unresolved. CDR3 size: 12 residues. Trimming cost V 3 bases and J 7 bases, with 9 bases left between them. CDR1 MDHEN and CDR2 SYDVKM come from the germline V gene. The CDR3 reads CASSFWADEAFF. CDR3 DNA: TGTGCCAGCAGTTTCTGGGCCGATGAAGCTTTCTTT.

The table lists this clonotype with many counts. The chain carries TRBV7-2 and TRBJ2-1; 8 nucleotides match TRBD2. Germline values: CDR1 SGHTA, CDR2 FQGNSA. After removal of 4 bases from V and 6 bases from J, the junction contained 14 bases not matched to a gene. CDR3 length equals 17 residues. The CDR3 nucleotides are TGTGCCAGCAGCTCTCTAACTATTAGCGGGACTTCCAATGAGCAGTTCTTC. Its translation: CASSSLTISGTSNEQFF.

About this clonotype: Possible read error: a much larger clone is one base away. The chain couples TRBV7-2 to TRBJ2-3, with 9 nucleotides matching TRBD2. This CDR3 is 17 amino acids long. V was pared by 1 base and J by 2 bases, with 7 bases of the junction left unmatched. The germline V gene has CDR1 SGHTA and CDR2 FQGNSA. CDR3 loop: CASSLDHIAGVTDTQYF. CDR3 nucleotide sequence: TGTGCCAGCAGCTTAGACCACATAGCGGGAGTCACAGATACGCAGTATTTT.

This clonotype was counted ten times or more. The chain uses TRBV20-1 and TRBJ2-1, with 10 bases that match TRBD1. The CDR3 totals 16 residues. The germline V gene has CDR1 DFQATT and CDR2 SNEGSKA (reference sequence). V was clipped by 0 bases and J by 4 bases; unmatched bases: 6. CDR3 sequence (DNA): TGCAGTGCTAGAGATGGGGGGGGACAGGGGTACAATGAGCAGTTCTTC. It translates to CSARDGGGQGYNEQFF.

This clonotype was picked up a small number of times. This sequence joins TRBV15 and TRBJ1-2, with D unresolved. The CDR3 is 15 residues long. Germline V gene data show CDR1 as LNHNV and CDR2 as YYDKDF (reference sequence). With 1 base removed from V and 4 bases from J, the gap between germline ends came to 13 bases. The CDR3 nucleotides read TGTGCCACCAGCAGAGGAAGTTCCGCGGCCTATGGCTACACCTTC. Translation gives CATSRGSSAAYGYTF.

This clonotype has just a few counts. The V gene is TRBV20-1, the J gene TRBJ1-6; D remains ambiguous. The CDR3 totals 13 residues. Per the germline V gene, CDR1 is DFQATT and CDR2 is SNEGSKA (reference sequence). Trimming cost V 1 base and J 2 bases, with 3 bases left between them. The CDR3 DNA sequence: TGCAGTGCTAGAGGCCCCTATAATTCACCCCTCCACTTT. Translated: CSARGPYNSPLHF.

The sample holds a few counts of this clonotype. A much more abundant neighbour one base away suggests this may be a read error. The rearrangement links TRBV6-5 to TRBJ2-3, with 10 bases that match TRBD2. Per the germline V gene, CDR1 is MNHEY and CDR2 is SVGAGI. The CDR3 sequence is 15 residues long. The ends lost 4 bases at V and 2 bases at J; junction bases unmatched: 3. The CDR3, as DNA: TGTGCCAGCAGTTTTGGGACTAGCGACACAGATACGCAGTATTTT. It is translated as CASSFGTSDTDTQYF.

The chain joins TRBV6-5 to TRBJ1-4, with D hard to call. The germline V gene encodes CDR1 MNHEY and CDR2 SVGAGI. With 2 bases removed from V and 5 bases from J, the gap between germline ends came to 6 bases. The CDR3 is 13 residues long. CDR3 sequence (DNA): TGTGCCAGCAGTTACCGCTGGAATGAAAAACTGTTTTTT. Translated, it gives CASSYRWNEKLFF.

A note on this clonotype: As the CDR3 is not closed by the conserved phenylalanine or tryptophan, this likely results from a read error. The chain recombines TRBV28 with TRBJ1-5; D might be TRBD1 (6 bases). CDR3 length: 16 residues. V was cut by 4 bases and J by 4 bases, with 17 bases left in between. The germline V gene has CDR1 MDHEN and CDR2 SYDVKM. Here the CDR3 reads CASSSPGTPTNQPQHV. In DNA, the CDR3 is TGTGCCAGCAGTTCCCCCGGGACACCTACAAATCAGCCCCAGCATGTG.

The sample holds many counts of this clonotype. The V gene is TRBV5-4, the J gene TRBJ1-1; weak D call: TRBD1 (6 bases). V shed 5 bases and J shed 1 base, with 12 bases lying between them. CDR3 length: 14 amino acids. From germline, CDR1 is SGHNT and CDR2 YYREEE (reference sequence). CDR3 amino acids: CASSSRQANTEAFF. In DNA form, the CDR3 reads TGTGCCAGCAGTTCAAGACAGGCGAACACTGAAGCTTTCTTT.

There are many counts of this clonotype. This rearrangement joins TRBV7-2 to TRBJ2-1; TRBD2 matches 14 bases. V dropped 5 bases and J dropped 5; count of bases not matched to a gene: 2. The germline CDR1 and CDR2 sequences are SGHTA and FQGNSA. The CDR3 length is 15 residues. CDR3 DNA: TGTGCCAGCAGCGGGGGACTAGCGGGAGACAATGAGCAGTTCTTC. It codes for CASSGGLAGDNEQFF.

This clonotype was counted at least ten times. The chain couples TRBV5-6 to TRBJ2-7, with TRBD1 identical over 7 bases. The junction had 9 bases not matched to a gene; V was cut back by 4 bases and J by 2 bases. The V gene's germline CDR1 is SGHDT and CDR2 YYEEEE. The CDR3 spans 15 residues. The CDR3 nucleotides read TGTGCCAGCAGCGGATCAGGGGGTTCTCCCTACGAGCAGTACTTC. It translates to CASSGSGGSPYEQYF.

For this clonotype: One end of the junction fails to match germline, which may point to a read error. V and J are TRBV7-2 and TRBJ2-1; 8 nucleotides agree with TRBD2. Germline assignment: CDR1 SGHTA and CDR2 FQGNSA. The CDR3 contains 14 residues. CDR3 nucleotide sequence: TGTGCCAGCAGCAAACAAAACTCCGGGACTAGATGGGTCTTC. Protein sequence: CASSKQNSGTRWVF.

This clonotype appeared many times. This rearrangement joins TRBV7-9 to TRBJ2-2; the D is unclear. The germline V gene encodes CDR1 SEHNR and CDR2 FQNEAQ (reference sequence). The CDR3 loop spans 14 amino acids. V was trimmed by 2 bases and J by 0 bases, leaving 4 bases between them. The CDR3 region has the DNA TGTGCCAGCAGCTTAAAACCGAACACCGGGGAGCTGTTTTTT. Protein: CASSLKPNTGELFF.

The chain links TRBV5-6 to TRBJ1-1, with a weak D call TRBD1 (5 bases). The CDR3 extends over 13 amino acids. Looked up from germline, CDR1 is SGHDT and CDR2 is YYEEEE. The ends were cut back, 5 bases at V and 6 bases at J, with 14 bases in the middle. CDR3 in amino acids: CASRTRDVAEAFF. CDR3 DNA: TGTGCCAGCAGAACGAGGGACGTAGCTGAAGCTTTCTTT.